The T cell receptor beta chain under discussion was sequenced for a study of early T cells in non-severe SARS-CoV-2 infection. Whole-study findings and limits: Reliance on VDJdb matching favored anti-spike CD8 responses; private and CD4 specificities were missed.

Unique molecular identifiers tagged individual cDNA molecules. From the 5' RACE reads, TCRdb called clonotypes with MiXCR, one entry per CDR3 protein. The repertoire holds tens of thousands of distinct CDR3 sequences, about 5.6% seen once, with 7.6% in the top ten. Regarding this clonotype: Its cognate antigen is unknown.

V dropped 3 bases and J dropped 2 bases, with 14 bases sitting between them. This CDR3 region has 16 residues. The germline gives CDR1 KGHSH, CDR2 LQKENI. Material for sequencing was whole blood. The chain links TRBV18 to TRBJ2-1; D unresolved. This TCR came from an adult who was a healthcare worker with PCR-confirmed SARS-CoV-2 infection or an uninfected control (not recorded which). DNA for the CDR3: TGTGCCAGCTCACCCCAAGGAGCGCTGACCTACAATGAGCAGTTCTTC. Its protein is CASSPQGALTYNEQFF.